A selection of T cell receptor beta chains follows, all from one sample in a study of blood T cell repertoires in COVID-19. Assay used: immunoSEQ multiplex PCR; TCRdb lists only in-frame clones, some missing. Altogether about 190,000 clones are present, approximately 84% being singletons, with the ten largest covering 5.1%. The sequenced sample was peripheral blood. These receptors were collected from a woman in her seventies with active or convalescent COVID-19. Each CDR3 is given with its conserved first and last residue. The D gene is left open where the match is weak. The listing skips clone size in some rows; elsewhere it reads once, few, many or a size class.

size	D	V	J	CDR3	DNA
-	-	TRBV5-6	TRBJ2-5	CASSLEGGYMGETQYF	TGTGCCAGCAGCTTGGAGGGGGGGTACATGGGAGAGACCCAGTACTTC
-	-	TRBV5-6	TRBJ2-1	CASSDKLALPTYNEQFF	TGTGCCAGCAGCGACAAACTAGCCCTCCCTACCTACAATGAGCAGTTCTTC
-	-	TRBV7-8	TRBJ1-5	CASSSRTVSNQPQHF	TGTGCCAGCAGCTCCCGGACAGTTAGCAATCAGCCCCAGCATTTT
once	TRBD2	TRBV3-1/TRBV3-2	TRBJ2-4	CASSLRGAGHIQYF	TGTGCCAGCAGCCTGCGGGGGGCGGGACACATTCAGTACTTC
-	TRBD2	TRBV5-6	TRBJ2-3	CASSLSGAGLLQDTQYF	TGTGCCAGCAGCTTAAGCGGGGCAGGGCTCCTCCAAGATACGCAGTATTTT
-	TRBD1	TRBV7-9	TRBJ2-3	CASSLGTGLADTQYF	TGTGCCAGCAGCTTAGGGACAGGGTTGGCAGATACGCAGTATTTT
-	TRBD2	TRBV4-2	TRBJ2-1	CASSQAPREGPFF	TGTGCCAGCAGCCAAGCCCCGCGGGAGGGGCCGTTCTTC
-	-	TRBV7-3	TRBJ2-1	CASSPISRDEQFF	TGTGCCAGCAGCCCTATATCGAGGGATGAGCAGTTCTTC
-	-	TRBV10-3	TRBJ1-2	CAISMDSNYGYTF	TGTGCCATCAGCATGGACAGTAACTATGGCTACACCTTC
-	TRBD1	TRBV3-1/TRBV3-2	TRBJ2-2	CASRTGTGSGGELFF	TGTGCCAGCAGGACCGGGACAGGGTCGGGCGGGGAGCTGTTTTTT
-	TRBD1	TRBV7-9	TRBJ2-7	CASSPTGGGVSYEQYF	TGTGCCAGCAGCCCTACAGGGGGCGGAGTATCCTACGAGCAGTACTTC
-	TRBD2	TRBV11-3	TRBJ2-1	CASSHRLAGGYSEQFF	TGTGCCAGCAGCCACCGGCTAGCGGGAGGATATAGTGAGCAGTTCTTC
-	-	TRBV9	TRBJ2-1	CASSVAATSLSYNEQFF	TGTGCCAGCAGCGTAGCCGCCACTAGCCTCTCCTACAATGAGCAGTTCTTC
-	-	TRBV6-5	TRBJ1-5	CASGEGLSQPQHF	TGTGCCAGCGGGGAGGGATTGAGTCAGCCCCAGCATTTT
-	-	TRBV5-6	TRBJ2-5	CASSRRVQTQYF	TGTGCCAGCAGCCGCAGGGTACAGACCCAGTACTTC
many	TRBD1	TRBV2	TRBJ1-6	CASRETGTVTSPLHF	TGTGCCAGCAGGGAAACCGGGACAGTAACTTCACCCCTCCACTTT
-	-	TRBV27	TRBJ2-2	CASCPLGGGELFF	TGTGCCAGCTGTCCCCTCGGGGGCGGGGAGCTGTTTTTT
-	-	TRBV6-5	TRBJ2-5	CASSYEGGETQYF	TGTGCCAGCAGTTACGAAGGGGGAGAGACCCAGTACTTC
-	TRBD1	TRBV7-9	TRBJ2-1	CASSLRTGGYNEQFF	TGTGCCAGCAGCCTTCGGACAGGGGGCTACAATGAGCAGTTCTTC
-	TRBD1	TRBV15	TRBJ2-1	CATSRDRGQDEQFF	TGTGCCACCAGCAGAGACAGGGGGCAGGATGAGCAGTTCTTC
-	-	TRBV18	TRBJ2-3	CASSPPTRTDTQYF	TGTGCCAGCTCACCACCAACTAGGACAGATACGCAGTATTTT
many	TRBD2	TRBV7-9	TRBJ2-7	CASSLESGRGQYF	TGTGCCAGCAGCTTAGAGTCCGGGAGGGGGCAGTACTTC
-	TRBD2	TRBV18	TRBJ2-1	CASSPRAGRNEQFF	TGTGCCAGCTCACCACGAGCGGGAAGAAATGAGCAGTTCTTC
-	TRBD2	TRBV15	TRBJ2-7	CATSRDEPSGSNEQYF	TGTGCCACCAGCAGAGATGAGCCTAGCGGGAGTAACGAGCAGTACTTC
-	TRBD1	TRBV7-2	TRBJ2-7	CASSGRGQGVYEQYF	TGTGCCAGCAGCGGACGAGGACAGGGGGTCTACGAGCAGTACTTC
-	-	TRBV18	TRBJ1-1	CASSTTLPRRTEAFF	TGTGCCAGCTCAACGACACTCCCAAGGAGGACTGAAGCTTTCTTT
-	TRBD1	TRBV5-6	TRBJ1-4	CASTITGGEEKLFF	TGTGCCAGCACCATAACAGGGGGCGAGGAAAAACTGTTTTTT
-	TRBD2	TRBV11-2	TRBJ2-3	CASSFGLAGVGIDTQYF	TGTGCCAGCAGCTTTGGACTAGCGGGAGTCGGGATAGATACGCAGTATTTT
-	TRBD2	TRBV27	TRBJ2-3	CASSSLAGEGIDTQYF	TGTGCCAGCAGTAGTTTGGCGGGAGAGGGTATAGATACGCAGTATTTT
-	TRBD2	TRBV7-9	TRBJ2-1	CARTSGADNEQFF	TGTGCCAGGACTAGCGGGGCGGACAATGAGCAGTTCTTC
-	TRBD1	TRBV9	TRBJ2-2	CASNPQGANTGELFF	TGTGCCAGCAACCCACAGGGGGCGAACACCGGGGAGCTGTTTTTT
-	-	TRBV7-8	TRBJ2-1	CASSRTSTHEQFF	TGTGCCAGCAGCCGTACTAGCACCCATGAGCAGTTCTTC
-	-	TRBV7-9	TRBJ2-4	CASSLAGAVDIQYF	TGTGCCAGCAGCTTAGCAGGGGCGGTGGACATTCAGTACTTC
once	TRBD2	TRBV5-1	TRBJ2-1	CASSLAAGTSVNEQFF	TGCGCCAGCAGCTTGGCAGCCGGGACTAGCGTCAATGAGCAGTTCTTC
-	TRBD1	TRBV30	TRBJ1-1	CAWTGTENTEAFF	TGTGCCTGGACAGGGACAGAGAACACTGAAGCTTTCTTT
-	-	TRBV28	TRBJ2-2	CASSLWAANTGELFF	TGTGCCAGCAGTCTATGGGCGGCGAACACCGGGGAGCTGTTTTTT
once	-	TRBV5-1	TRBJ2-5	CASSRGGGWTETQYF	TGCGCCAGCAGCCGGGGAGGCGGCTGGACGGAGACCCAGTACTTC
-	TRBD2	TRBV5-1	TRBJ2-7	CASSLVRAGLAGRYEQYF	TGCGCCAGCAGCTTGGTGCGGGCGGGCCTAGCGGGCCGCTACGAGCAGTACTTC
-	-	TRBV6-5	TRBJ1-1	CASNRGGANTEAFF	TGTGCCAGCAACCGAGGGGGGGCGAACACTGAAGCTTTCTTT
once	-	TRBV15	TRBJ2-5	CATRGGYQETQYF	TGTGCCACCAGAGGCGGGTACCAAGAGACCCAGTACTTC
-	-	TRBV9	TRBJ2-7	CASSPFDQAGEQYF	TGTGCCAGCAGCCCTTTTGACCAAGCGGGCGAGCAGTACTTC
-	TRBD2	TRBV5-1	TRBJ2-5	CASSVIAGEGETQYF	TGCGCCAGCAGCGTAATAGCGGGAGAAGGGGAGACCCAGTACTTC
few	-	TRBV9	TRBJ1-6	CASSVFGDSPLHF	TGTGCCAGCAGCGTATTCGGGGATTCACCCCTCCACTTT
-	TRBD2	TRBV15	TRBJ2-2	CATSREAGGTGELFF	TGTGCCACCAGCAGAGAAGCGGGAGGCACCGGGGAGCTGTTTTTT
-	-	TRBV28	TRBJ1-2	CASSDGDGYTF	TGTGCCAGCAGTGACGGGGATGGCTACACCTTC
-	TRBD1	TRBV7-2	TRBJ1-5	CASSPGTGGYQPQHF	TGTGCCAGCAGCCCCGGGACAGGAGGTTATCAGCCCCAGCATTTT
few	TRBD2	TRBV19	TRBJ2-1	CASSIQAGRAYNEQFF	TGTGCCAGTAGTATCCAAGCGGGGAGGGCCTACAATGAGCAGTTCTTC
-	-	TRBV2	TRBJ2-7	CASSYNSPTYEQYF	TGTGCCAGCAGTTATAACAGCCCCACCTACGAGCAGTACTTC
-	-	TRBV3-1/TRBV3-2	TRBJ2-1	CASRGWERSNEQFF	TGTGCCAGCAGGGGGTGGGAGCGCTCCAATGAGCAGTTCTTC
once	-	TRBV4-1	TRBJ1-3	CASSQRKAGGENTIYF	TGCGCCAGCAGCCAACGGAAGGCCGGGGGGGAAAACACCATATATTTT
-	-	TRBV5-6	TRBJ1-4	CASSPWAVNEKLFF	TGTGCCAGCAGCCCGTGGGCAGTTAATGAAAAACTGTTTTTT
-	-	TRBV15	TRBJ2-2	CATSSFRNTGELFF	TGTGCCACCAGCAGTTTCAGGAACACCGGGGAGCTGTTTTTT
-	TRBD1	TRBV6-5	TRBJ2-7	CASSYTPFGTAYEQYF	TGTGCCAGCAGTTACACCCCCTTCGGGACAGCCTACGAGCAGTACTTC
-	-	TRBV11-2	TRBJ2-7	CASSLVTGIRPYEQYF	TGTGCCAGCAGCTTAGTAACAGGCATCCGACCTTACGAGCAGTACTTC
once	TRBD1	TRBV28	TRBJ1-2	CASSLMGHRGDTF	TGTGCCAGCAGTTTAATGGGACACAGGGGGGACACCTTC
few	-	TRBV28	TRBJ1-6	CASSLGEPLHF	TGTGCCAGCAGTCTCGGGGAACCCCTCCACTTT
-	-	TRBV6-5	TRBJ2-5	CASSYRGTKQETQYF	TGTGCCAGCAGTTACCGAGGGACAAAACAAGAGACCCAGTACTTC
once	TRBD1	TRBV28	TRBJ1-1	CASWTGERQAFF	TGTGCCAGCTGGACAGGGGAGCGGCAAGCTTTCTTT